The rows below give T cell receptor beta chains drawn from one sample of a study of blood T cell repertoires in COVID-19. The protocol was immunoSEQ multiplex PCR, while the TCRdb copy is restricted to in-frame clones and leaves out a portion. The sample consists of under 250,000 clones, about 86% of them appearing once. What was sequenced was peripheral blood. The receptors come from a man in his forties with active or convalescent COVID-19. Both conserved end residues are part of each CDR3. Each record gives: J gene, clone size, V gene, D gene, CDR3 protein, CDR3 DNA. The D gene is left open where the match is weak. A row's size may be missing; if present it is once, few, many or a size class.

J: TRBJ1-1
size: once
V: TRBV7-3
D: NA
CDR3: CASSPGLGRDTEAFF
DNA: TGTGCCAGCAGCCCCGGTTTGGGGCGAGACACTGAAGCTTTCTTT

J: TRBJ2-3
size: NA
V: TRBV6-9
D: TRBD2
CDR3: CASSPGLAGETDTQYF
DNA: TGTGCCAGCAGTCCTGGACTAGCGGGAGAAACAGATACGCAGTATTTT

J: TRBJ1-2
size: few
V: TRBV11-3
D: TRBD1
CDR3: CASSFRQGTVYGYTF
DNA: TGTGCCAGCAGCTTTAGACAGGGAACCGTTTATGGCTACACCTTC

J: TRBJ2-1
size: once
V: TRBV4-1
D: TRBD2
CDR3: CASSLRQRGGGWYEQFF
DNA: TGCGCCAGCAGCCTCAGACAACGGGGGGGAGGGTGGTATGAGCAGTTCTTC

J: TRBJ1-1
size: once
V: TRBV30
D: NA
CDR3: CAWSRTEAFF
DNA: TGTGCCTGGAGCCGGACTGAAGCTTTCTTT

J: TRBJ1-2
size: NA
V: TRBV14
D: NA
CDR3: CASSQDTKEYGYTF
DNA: TGTGCCAGCAGCCAAGATACGAAGGAGTATGGCTACACCTTC

J: TRBJ1-1
size: NA
V: TRBV19
D: NA
CDR3: CASSDPGQPHTEAFF
DNA: TGTGCCAGTAGTGACCCGGGACAACCGCACACTGAAGCTTTCTTT

J: TRBJ1-1
size: NA
V: TRBV3-1/TRBV3-2
D: NA
CDR3: CASSQGDRPTEAFF
DNA: TGTGCCAGCAGCCAGGGTGACAGGCCCACTGAAGCTTTCTTT

J: TRBJ2-3
size: NA
V: TRBV7-2
D: TRBD2
CDR3: CASSLATSGTDTQYF
DNA: TGTGCCAGCAGCTTAGCGACTAGCGGCACAGATACGCAGTATTTT

J: TRBJ2-7
size: NA
V: TRBV19
D: TRBD1
CDR3: CASSIDRTGGYEQYF
DNA: TGTGCCAGTAGTATAGATCGGACAGGGGGCTACGAGCAGTACTTC

J: TRBJ1-1
size: few
V: TRBV28
D: TRBD1
CDR3: CASPPGQGEGEAFF
DNA: TGTGCCAGCCCCCCCGGACAGGGGGAAGGTGAAGCTTTCTTT

J: TRBJ2-7
size: NA
V: TRBV30
D: NA
CDR3: CAWSEGGYEQYF
DNA: TGTGCCTGGAGTGAAGGGGGCTACGAGCAGTACTTC

J: TRBJ1-4
size: NA
V: TRBV6-5
D: NA
CDR3: CASSYSGRQNEKLFF
DNA: TGTGCCAGCAGTTACTCGGGCAGGCAGAATGAAAAACTGTTTTTT

J: TRBJ2-6
size: NA
V: TRBV12-3/TRBV12-4
D: NA
CDR3: CASSFTGANVLTF
DNA: TGTGCCAGCAGTTTTACTGGGGCCAACGTCCTGACTTTC

J: TRBJ2-3
size: NA
V: TRBV6-1
D: NA
CDR3: CASSEGPAPDTQYF
DNA: TGTGCCAGCAGTGAAGGTCCCGCGCCAGATACGCAGTATTTT

J: TRBJ2-6
size: NA
V: TRBV6-2/TRBV6-3
D: TRBD1
CDR3: CASSYPGQGASGANVLTF
DNA: TGTGCCAGCAGTTACCCGGGACAGGGGGCCAGTGGGGCCAACGTCCTGACTTTC

J: TRBJ1-3
size: NA
V: TRBV30
D: NA
CDR3: CAWEQGPGNTIYF
DNA: TGTGCCTGGGAGCAGGGGCCTGGAAACACCATATATTTT

J: TRBJ1-3
size: NA
V: TRBV5-1
D: TRBD1
CDR3: CASSTGTGAGNTIYF
DNA: TGCGCCAGCAGCACCGGGACAGGGGCTGGAAACACCATATATTTT

J: TRBJ2-3
size: NA
V: TRBV19
D: TRBD2
CDR3: CASSIEAGGGADTQYF
DNA: TGTGCCAGTAGTATAGAAGCGGGGGGAGGGGCAGATACGCAGTATTTT

J: TRBJ1-1
size: NA
V: TRBV15
D: NA
CDR3: CATSRDRQPNTEAFF
DNA: TGTGCCACCAGCAGAGATAGACAGCCGAACACTGAAGCTTTCTTT

J: TRBJ2-5
size: few
V: TRBV10-1
D: NA
CDR3: CASSRTAQETQYF
DNA: TGCGCCAGCAGCCGGACAGCTCAAGAGACCCAGTACTTC

J: TRBJ1-4
size: NA
V: TRBV10-3
D: NA
CDR3: CAISESDTSGAEKLFF
DNA: TGTGCCATCAGTGAGTCAGACACCTCAGGGGCTGAAAAACTGTTTTTT

J: TRBJ2-6
size: NA
V: TRBV6-5
D: NA
CDR3: CASKEQLSGANVLTF
DNA: TGTGCCAGCAAAGAACAGCTCTCTGGGGCCAACGTCCTGACTTTC

J: TRBJ1-2
size: few
V: TRBV30
D: TRBD1
CDR3: CACPDRGRGGYTF
DNA: TGTGCCTGCCCTGACAGGGGGCGAGGTGGCTACACCTTC

J: TRBJ2-7
size: NA
V: TRBV7-8
D: NA
CDR3: CASSLNRYEQYF
DNA: TGTGCCAGCAGCTTAAATCGGTACGAGCAGTACTTC

J: TRBJ1-4
size: NA
V: TRBV5-5
D: TRBD1
CDR3: CASSFRDRGTPTNEKLFF
DNA: TGTGCCAGCAGCTTTCGGGACAGGGGCACTCCAACTAATGAAAAACTGTTTTTT

J: TRBJ2-2
size: NA
V: TRBV12-5
D: TRBD1
CDR3: CASGNSSTGQDTGELFF
DNA: TGTGCTAGTGGTAACAGCTCGACAGGGCAGGACACCGGGGAGCTGTTTTTT

J: TRBJ2-1
size: NA
V: TRBV9
D: NA
CDR3: CASSPALDYPRSEQFF
DNA: TGTGCCAGCAGCCCAGCCCTCGATTACCCTAGGAGTGAGCAGTTCTTC

J: TRBJ1-5
size: once
V: TRBV28
D: TRBD1
CDR3: CAIEKGASGNQPQHF
DNA: TGTGCCATCGAGAAGGGGGCTTCAGGCAATCAGCCCCAGCATTTT

J: TRBJ2-3
size: NA
V: TRBV9
D: TRBD2
CDR3: CASSVAEGLGRDTQYF
DNA: TGTGCCAGCAGCGTAGCTGAGGGACTAGGGCGAGATACGCAGTATTTT

J: TRBJ2-1
size: NA
V: TRBV18
D: TRBD1
CDR3: CASSPRPGQEQFF
DNA: TGTGCCAGCTCACCACGGCCGGGACAGGAGCAGTTCTTC

J: TRBJ1-2
size: NA
V: TRBV29-1
D: NA
CDR3: CSAAPGSDYGYTF
DNA: TGCAGCGCGGCCCCGGGGTCGGACTATGGCTACACCTTC

J: TRBJ1-2
size: NA
V: TRBV3-1/TRBV3-2
D: TRBD1
CDR3: CASSRTDRPLYGYTF
DNA: TGTGCCAGCAGCCGAACGGACAGGCCACTCTATGGCTACACCTTC

J: TRBJ1-1
size: NA
V: TRBV19
D: TRBD1
CDR3: CASSERQGAYTEAFF
DNA: TGTGCCAGTAGTGAAAGACAGGGGGCATACACTGAAGCTTTCTTT

J: TRBJ2-4
size: NA
V: TRBV18
D: TRBD1
CDR3: CASSPITGAPAKNIQYF
DNA: TGTGCCAGCTCACCAATAACAGGGGCCCCAGCCAAAAACATTCAGTACTTC

J: TRBJ1-5
size: NA
V: TRBV24-1
D: TRBD1
CDR3: CATMPGTGDHQPQHF
DNA: TGTGCCACCATGCCAGGGACAGGGGACCATCAGCCCCAGCATTTT

J: TRBJ2-3
size: NA
V: TRBV30
D: TRBD2
CDR3: CARYSGSTDTQYF
DNA: TGTGCCCGGTATAGCGGGAGCACAGATACGCAGTATTTT

J: TRBJ2-4
size: NA
V: TRBV14
D: NA
CDR3: CASSFRTEKNIQYF
DNA: TGTGCCAGCAGCTTCCGGACAGAGAAAAACATTCAGTACTTC

J: TRBJ1-1
size: once
V: TRBV4-2
D: NA
CDR3: CASSQDELMNTEAFF
DNA: TGTGCCAGCAGCCAAGATGAGCTAATGAACACTGAAGCTTTCTTT

J: TRBJ2-1
size: NA
V: TRBV7-6
D: TRBD1
CDR3: CASSPVGQVLFF
DNA: TGTGCCAGCAGCCCTGTGGGACAGGTTCTGTTCTTC

J: TRBJ1-5
size: NA
V: TRBV10-3
D: NA
CDR3: CAISEGSGPQPQHF
DNA: TGTGCCATCAGTGAGGGGTCAGGCCCTCAGCCCCAGCATTTT

J: TRBJ1-1
size: once
V: TRBV19
D: TRBD1
CDR3: CASSKQGSTEAFF
DNA: TGTGCCAGTAGTAAACAGGGGAGCACTGAAGCTTTCTTT

J: TRBJ2-7
size: NA
V: TRBV10-3
D: TRBD1
CDR3: CAISETGTGKGYEQYF
DNA: TGTGCCATCAGTGAGACCGGGACAGGGAAGGGCTACGAGCAGTACTTC

J: TRBJ1-6
size: few
V: TRBV2
D: NA
CDR3: CASSKTGQLYNSPLHF
DNA: TGTGCCAGCAGTAAAACAGGACAGCTGTATAATTCACCCCTCCACTTT

J: TRBJ2-2
size: NA
V: TRBV14
D: NA
CDR3: CASSQNSNTGELFF
DNA: TGTGCCAGCAGCCAAAACTCGAACACCGGGGAGCTGTTTTTT

J: TRBJ2-4
size: NA
V: TRBV18
D: TRBD1
CDR3: CASSPMVGQGANIQYF
DNA: TGTGCCAGCTCACCAATGGTGGGACAGGGGGCCAACATTCAGTACTTC

J: TRBJ1-5
size: NA
V: TRBV14
D: NA
CDR3: CASSQVARVSRCNQPQHF
DNA: TGTGCCAGCAGCCAAGTAGCCCGGGTGAGTCGATGCAATCAGCCCCAGCATTTT

J: TRBJ2-3
size: once
V: TRBV6-2/TRBV6-3
D: NA
CDR3: CASSLAGTDTQYF
DNA: TGTGCCAGCAGTTTAGCGGGCACAGATACGCAGTATTTT

J: TRBJ1-1
size: NA
V: TRBV7-9
D: NA
CDR3: CASSLDYQAAFF
DNA: TGTGCCAGCAGCTTAGATTATCAGGCAGCTTTCTTT

J: TRBJ2-1
size: NA
V: TRBV24-1
D: NA
CDR3: CATSDLDSHNEQFF
DNA: TGTGCCACCAGTGATTTGGACAGCCACAATGAGCAGTTCTTC

J: TRBJ2-5
size: NA
V: TRBV30
D: TRBD1
CDR3: CAWSVPTGGRGAQYF
DNA: TGTGCCTGGAGTGTACCCACAGGGGGCCGAGGGGCCCAGTACTTC

J: TRBJ2-7
size: NA
V: TRBV12-5
D: NA
CDR3: CASGLVRGMGTGVGYEQYF
DNA: TGTGCTAGTGGTTTGGTACGCGGGATGGGAACGGGAGTGGGCTACGAGCAGTACTTC

J: TRBJ2-3
size: NA
V: TRBV5-6
D: TRBD2
CDR3: CASSEGLAGDATDTQYF
DNA: TGTGCCAGCAGCGAGGGACTAGCGGGAGACGCCACAGATACGCAGTATTTT

J: TRBJ2-7
size: NA
V: TRBV6-5
D: NA
CDR3: CASSYSFEGNYEQYF
DNA: TGTGCCAGCAGTTACTCGTTCGAGGGAAACTACGAGCAGTACTTC

J: TRBJ1-5
size: NA
V: TRBV6-4
D: NA
CDR3: CASSEFAGSGQPQHF
DNA: TGTGCCAGCAGTGAGTTCGCAGGGTCAGGTCAGCCCCAGCATTTT

J: TRBJ2-1
size: once
V: TRBV10-2
D: TRBD1
CDR3: CATQITRTGAKNEQFF
DNA: TGCGCCACCCAAATCACGCGGACAGGGGCGAAGAATGAGCAGTTCTTC

J: TRBJ1-1
size: NA
V: TRBV6-5
D: NA
CDR3: CASSYAYRAGGEAFF
DNA: TGTGCCAGCAGTTACGCGTACCGGGCCGGGGGTGAAGCTTTCTTT

J: TRBJ1-5
size: NA
V: TRBV7-9
D: NA
CDR3: CASSSREEQPQHF
DNA: TGTGCCAGCAGCTCCAGGGAGGAGCAGCCCCAGCATTTT

J: TRBJ2-1
size: NA
V: TRBV3-1/TRBV3-2
D: TRBD2
CDR3: CASSPIRLAASYNEQFF
DNA: TGTGCCAGCAGCCCAATTAGACTAGCGGCTTCCTACAATGAGCAGTTCTTC